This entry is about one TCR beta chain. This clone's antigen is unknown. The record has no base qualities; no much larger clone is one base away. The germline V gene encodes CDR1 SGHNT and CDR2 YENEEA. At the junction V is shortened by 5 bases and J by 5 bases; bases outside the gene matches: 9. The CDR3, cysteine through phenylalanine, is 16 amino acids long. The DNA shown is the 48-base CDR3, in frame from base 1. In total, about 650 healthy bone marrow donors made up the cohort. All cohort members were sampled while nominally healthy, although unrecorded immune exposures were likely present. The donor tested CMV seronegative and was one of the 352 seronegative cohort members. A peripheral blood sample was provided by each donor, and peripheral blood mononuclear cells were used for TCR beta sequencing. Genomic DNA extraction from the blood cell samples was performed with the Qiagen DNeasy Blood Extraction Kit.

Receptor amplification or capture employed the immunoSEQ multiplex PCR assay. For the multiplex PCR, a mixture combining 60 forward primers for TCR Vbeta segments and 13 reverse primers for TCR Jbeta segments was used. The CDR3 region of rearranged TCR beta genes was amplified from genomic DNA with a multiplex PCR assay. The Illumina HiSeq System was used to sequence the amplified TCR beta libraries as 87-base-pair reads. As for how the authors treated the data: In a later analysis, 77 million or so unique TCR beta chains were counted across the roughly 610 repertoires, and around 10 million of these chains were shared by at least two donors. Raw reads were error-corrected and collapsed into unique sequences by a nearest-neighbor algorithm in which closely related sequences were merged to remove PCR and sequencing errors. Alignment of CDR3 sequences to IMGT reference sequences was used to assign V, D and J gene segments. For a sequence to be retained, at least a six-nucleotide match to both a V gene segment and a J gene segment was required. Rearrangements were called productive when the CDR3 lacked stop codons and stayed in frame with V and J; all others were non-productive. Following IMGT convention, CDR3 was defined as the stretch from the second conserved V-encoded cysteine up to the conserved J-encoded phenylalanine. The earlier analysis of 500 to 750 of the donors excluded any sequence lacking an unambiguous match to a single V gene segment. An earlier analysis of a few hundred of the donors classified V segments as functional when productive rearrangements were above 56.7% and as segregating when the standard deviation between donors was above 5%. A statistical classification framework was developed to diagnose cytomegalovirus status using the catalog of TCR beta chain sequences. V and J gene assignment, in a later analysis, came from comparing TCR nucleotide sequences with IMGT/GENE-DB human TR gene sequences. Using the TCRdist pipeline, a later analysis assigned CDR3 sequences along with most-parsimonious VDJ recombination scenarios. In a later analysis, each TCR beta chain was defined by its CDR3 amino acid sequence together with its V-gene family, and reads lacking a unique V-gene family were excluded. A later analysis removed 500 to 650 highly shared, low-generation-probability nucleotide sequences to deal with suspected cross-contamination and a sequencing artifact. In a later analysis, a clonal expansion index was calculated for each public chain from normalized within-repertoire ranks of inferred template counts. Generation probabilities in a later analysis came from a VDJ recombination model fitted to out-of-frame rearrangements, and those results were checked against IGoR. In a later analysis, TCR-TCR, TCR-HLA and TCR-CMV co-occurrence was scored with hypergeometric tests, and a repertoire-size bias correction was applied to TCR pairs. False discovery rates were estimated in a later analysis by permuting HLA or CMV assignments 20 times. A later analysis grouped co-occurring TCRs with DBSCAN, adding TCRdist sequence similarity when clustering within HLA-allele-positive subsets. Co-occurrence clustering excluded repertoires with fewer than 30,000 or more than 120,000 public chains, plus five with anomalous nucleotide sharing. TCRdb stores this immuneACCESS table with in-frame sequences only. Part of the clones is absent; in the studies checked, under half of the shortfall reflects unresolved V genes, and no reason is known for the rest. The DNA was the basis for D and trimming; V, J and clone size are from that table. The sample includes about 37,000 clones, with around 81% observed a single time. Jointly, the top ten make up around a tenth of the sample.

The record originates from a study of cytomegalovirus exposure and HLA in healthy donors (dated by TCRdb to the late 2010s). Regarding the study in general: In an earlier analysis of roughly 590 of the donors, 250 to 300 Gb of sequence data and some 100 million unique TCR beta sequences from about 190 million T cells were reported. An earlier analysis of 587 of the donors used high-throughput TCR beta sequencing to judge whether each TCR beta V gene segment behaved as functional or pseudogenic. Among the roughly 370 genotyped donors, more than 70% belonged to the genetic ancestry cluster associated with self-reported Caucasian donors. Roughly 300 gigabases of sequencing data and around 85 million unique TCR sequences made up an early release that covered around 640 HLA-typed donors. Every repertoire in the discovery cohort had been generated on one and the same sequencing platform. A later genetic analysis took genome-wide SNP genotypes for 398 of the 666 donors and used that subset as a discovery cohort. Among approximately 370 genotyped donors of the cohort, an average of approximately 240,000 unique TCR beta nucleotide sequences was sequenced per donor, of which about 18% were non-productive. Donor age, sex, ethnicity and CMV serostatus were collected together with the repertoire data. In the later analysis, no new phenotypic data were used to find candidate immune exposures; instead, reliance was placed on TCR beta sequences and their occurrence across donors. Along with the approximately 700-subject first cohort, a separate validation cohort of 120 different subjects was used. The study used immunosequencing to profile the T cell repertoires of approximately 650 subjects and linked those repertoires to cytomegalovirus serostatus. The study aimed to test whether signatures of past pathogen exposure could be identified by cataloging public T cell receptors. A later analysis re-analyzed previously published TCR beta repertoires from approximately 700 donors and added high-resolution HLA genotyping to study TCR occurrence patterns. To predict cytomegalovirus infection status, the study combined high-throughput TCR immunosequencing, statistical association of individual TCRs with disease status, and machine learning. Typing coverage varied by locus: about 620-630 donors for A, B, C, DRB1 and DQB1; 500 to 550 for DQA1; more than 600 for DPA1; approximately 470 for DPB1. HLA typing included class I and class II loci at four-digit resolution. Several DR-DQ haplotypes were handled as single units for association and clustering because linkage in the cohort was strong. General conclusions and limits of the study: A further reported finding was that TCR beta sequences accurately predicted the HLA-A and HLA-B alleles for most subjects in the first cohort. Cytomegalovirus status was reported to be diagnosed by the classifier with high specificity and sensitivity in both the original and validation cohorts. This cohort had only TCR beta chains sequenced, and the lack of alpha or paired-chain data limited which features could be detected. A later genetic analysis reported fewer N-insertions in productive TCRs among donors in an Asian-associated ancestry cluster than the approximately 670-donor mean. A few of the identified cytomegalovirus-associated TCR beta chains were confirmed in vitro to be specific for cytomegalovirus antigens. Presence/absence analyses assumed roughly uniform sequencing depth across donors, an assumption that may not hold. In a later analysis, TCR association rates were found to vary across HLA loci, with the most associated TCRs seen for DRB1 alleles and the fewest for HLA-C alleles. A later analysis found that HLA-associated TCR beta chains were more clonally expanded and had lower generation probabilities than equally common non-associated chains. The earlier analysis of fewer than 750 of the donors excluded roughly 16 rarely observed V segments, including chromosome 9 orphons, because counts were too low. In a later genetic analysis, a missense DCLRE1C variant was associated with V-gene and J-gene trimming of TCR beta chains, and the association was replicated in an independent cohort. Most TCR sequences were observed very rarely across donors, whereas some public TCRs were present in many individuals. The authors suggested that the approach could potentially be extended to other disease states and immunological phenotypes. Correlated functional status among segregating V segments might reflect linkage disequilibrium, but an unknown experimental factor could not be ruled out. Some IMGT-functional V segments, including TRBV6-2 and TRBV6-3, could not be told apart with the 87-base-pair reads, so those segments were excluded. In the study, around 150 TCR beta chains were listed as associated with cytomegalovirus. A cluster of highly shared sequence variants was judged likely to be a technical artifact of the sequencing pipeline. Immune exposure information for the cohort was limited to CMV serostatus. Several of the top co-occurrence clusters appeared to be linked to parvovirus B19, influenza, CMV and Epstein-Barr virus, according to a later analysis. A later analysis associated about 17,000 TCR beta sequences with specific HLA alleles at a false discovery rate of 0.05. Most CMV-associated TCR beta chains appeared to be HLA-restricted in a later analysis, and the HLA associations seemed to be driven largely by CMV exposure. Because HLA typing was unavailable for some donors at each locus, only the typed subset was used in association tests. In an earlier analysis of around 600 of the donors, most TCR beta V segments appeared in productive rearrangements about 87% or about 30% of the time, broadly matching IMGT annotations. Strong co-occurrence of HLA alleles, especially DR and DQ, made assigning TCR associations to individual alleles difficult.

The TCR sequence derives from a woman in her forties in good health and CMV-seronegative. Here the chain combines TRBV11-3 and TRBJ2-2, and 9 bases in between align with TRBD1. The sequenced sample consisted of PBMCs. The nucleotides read TGTGCCAGCAGCCTACAGGGGGCTTCGGAAACCGGGGAGCTGTTTTTT. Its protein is CASSLQGASETGELFF.